The 9 T cell receptor beta chains listed next were all sequenced from one sample in a study of OX40 agonist ivuxolimab in advanced cancers. Assay: immunoSEQ multiplex PCR; the TCRdb copy retains only in-frame clones and omits some. There are 30,000 to 35,000 clones in the sample; around four fifths occur only once, and roughly 15% lies in the top ten. Specimen: CD4+ or CD8+ T cells sorted from blood, collected in a trial of the OX40 agonist ivuxolimab. These receptors were obtained from an adult with an advanced solid tumor such as melanoma, head and neck, liver or kidney cancer.

The chain carries TRBV6-1 and TRBJ2-7, with TRBD1 identical over 9 bases. CDR3 length: 15 residues. V lost 3 bases to trimming and J lost 4 bases; unmatched junction nucleotides: 7. The germline V gene encodes CDR1 MNHNS and CDR2 SASEGT. The CDR3: CASSEFTGGRYEQYF. Written as DNA, the CDR3 is TGTGCCAGCAGTGAGTTCACAGGGGGCCGTTACGAGCAGTACTTC.

The DNA of the CDR3 is TGTGCCAGCAGTTCCTCCCCAGCGGACGGTGAGCAGTTCTTC. Residues: CASSSSPADGEQFF. The chain carries TRBV28 and TRBJ2-1; D perhaps matches TRBD2 (5 bases). CDR3 size: 14 residues. The germline V and J ends were trimmed by 4 bases and 9 bases, with 16 bases remaining between them. Germline values: CDR1 MDHEN, CDR2 SYDVKM. The entire variable domain, with the rest obtained from reference TRBV28 and TRBJ2-1, is as follows: DVKVTQSSRYLVKRTGEKVFLECVQDMDHENMFWYRQDPGLGLRLIYFSYDVKMKEKGDIPEGYSVSREKKERFSLILESASTNQTSMYLCASSSSPADGEQFFGPGTRLTVL.

This chain links TRBV11-3 with TRBJ2-7, with a tentative D call TRBD2 (6 bases). The CDR3 totals 13 residues. Germline values: CDR1 SGHNT, CDR2 YENEEA. Between the trimmed V and J ends, which lost 4 bases and 7 bases, there was a span of 14 bases. The CDR3 region is CASSSGVHREQYF. The CDR3 DNA sequence: TGTGCCAGCAGCTCGGGGGTACATCGGGAGCAGTACTTC.

V is TRBV18 and J is TRBJ2-2, with D uncertain. The CDR3 contains 17 residues. Germline CDR1 reads KGHSH; CDR2 reads LQKENI. V was clipped by 2 bases and J by 5 bases, with 18 bases between them. CDR3 sequence (DNA): TGTGCCAGCTCACCAGCCCCCCAGTCCGTGTGGACCGGGGAGCTGTTTTTT. Its protein is CASSPAPQSVWTGELFF.

The chain recombines TRBV7-9 with TRBJ1-1; 9 bases map to TRBD1. CDR1 and CDR2 from the germline V gene are SEHNR and FQNEAQ (reference sequence). This CDR3 has 14 residues. V lost 5 bases to trimming and J lost 7 bases; unmatched junction nucleotides: 8. This chain's CDR3 is CASSPRQGQGEAFF. The CDR3 nucleotides read TGTGCCAGCAGCCCTCGACAGGGACAGGGTGAAGCTTTCTTT.

The genes are TRBV4-1 and TRBJ2-2; D is undetermined. This CDR3 is 15 amino acids long. V was shortened by 1 base and J by 4 bases, with 10 bases between the two germline ends. Germline V gene lookup returns CDR1 MGHRA and CDR2 YSYEKL. CDR3 protein: CASSQGDGGTGELFF. DNA of the CDR3: TGCGCCAGCAGCCAAGGAGATGGCGGCACCGGGGAGCTGTTTTTT.

This clone has a handful of counts. The V and J genes are TRBV7-2 and TRBJ2-1, with 9 bases fitting TRBD2. V dropped 6 bases and J dropped 12; count of bases not matched to a gene: 6. The germline V gene encodes CDR1 SGHTA and CDR2 FQGNSA. The CDR3 has 12 residues. CDR3 DNA sequence: TGTGCCAGCAGTTCCCTACTAGCGGGGCAGTTCTTC. Translation: CASSSLLAGQFF. Together with reference TRBV7-2 and TRBJ2-1, the CDR3 gives the full variable domain: GAGVSQSPSNKVTEKGKDVELRCDPISGHTALYWYRQSLGQGLEFLIYFQGNSAPDKSGLPSDRFSAERTGGSVSTLTIQRTQQEDSAVYLCASSSLLAGQFFGPGTRLTVL.

The chain has TRBV7-9 and TRBJ2-5; 7 bases line up with TRBD1. The trim removed 1 base at V and 1 base at J, leaving 6 bases unmatched. Germline CDR1 SEHNR, CDR2 FQNEAQ (reference sequence). The CDR3 is made up of 16 amino acids. CDR3 coding DNA: TGTGCCAGCAGCTTAGGCGAGTGGGACAGCCAAGAGACCCAGTACTTC. Protein product: CASSLGEWDSQETQYF.

The chain carries TRBV18 and TRBJ2-5; no definite D call. V was clipped by 3 bases and J by 5 bases, with 10 bases between them. Germline CDR1 reads KGHSH; CDR2 reads LQKENI. This CDR3 is built from 13 residues. The CDR3 protein is CASSPGPWETQYF. DNA for the CDR3: TGTGCCAGCTCACCGGGCCCCTGGGAGACCCAGTACTTC.